A selection of T cell receptor beta chains follows, all from one sample in a study of blood T cell repertoires in COVID-19. The table came from immunoSEQ multiplex PCR; TCRdb's copy has only in-frame clones and leaves some out. The profile shows 150,000 to 170,000 clones, 83% of them singletons. The sample taken for sequencing was peripheral blood. These TCRs come from an older woman with COVID-19, enrolled during active disease. The CDR3 runs from the conserved cysteine through the conserved F or W. D genes are given only for firm matches. Not every row has a clone size; where given, it reads once, few, many or a size class.

.,TRBJ2-6,.,TRBV24-1,CATSRRSASGANVLTF,TGTGCCACCAGTCGAAGAAGTGCGTCTGGGGCCAACGTCCTGACTTTC
TRBD1,TRBJ2-5,.,TRBV5-1,CASSLDGTGQETQYF,TGCGCCAGCAGCTTGGACGGGACAGGGCAAGAGACCCAGTACTTC
.,TRBJ2-7,few,TRBV18,CASSRSGTSSSYEQYF,TGTGCCAGCTCGAGATCCGGGACTTCGAGCTCCTACGAGCAGTACTTC
.,TRBJ1-1,.,TRBV5-1,CASSLEGSRTEAFF,TGCGCCAGCAGCTTGGAAGGATCTAGGACTGAAGCTTTCTTT
.,TRBJ2-2,.,TRBV29-1,CSVGRGGESGELFF,TGCAGCGTTGGCCGAGGGGGAGAGTCCGGGGAGCTGTTTTTT
.,TRBJ1-5,.,TRBV18,CASSAQGGEPQHF,TGTGCCAGCTCAGCCCAGGGAGGTGAGCCCCAGCATTTT
.,TRBJ1-5,.,TRBV30,CAWSHPGQGGYQPQHF,TGTGCCTGGAGTCACCCTGGTCAGGGTGGATATCAGCCCCAGCATTTT
TRBD1,TRBJ2-7,.,TRBV6-5,CASRGQGSYEQYF,TGTGCCAGCAGGGGACAGGGAAGCTACGAGCAGTACTTC
.,TRBJ1-4,.,TRBV5-1,CASSLWRGNEKLFF,TGCGCCAGCAGCTTGTGGAGGGGCAATGAAAAACTGTTTTTT
.,TRBJ2-3,.,TRBV7-6,CASSLGLDTQYF,TGTGCCAGCAGCTTAGGGCTAGATACGCAGTATTTT
TRBD2,TRBJ2-3,.,TRBV6-6,CASSYRRETDTQYF,TGTGCCAGCAGTTACAGGCGGGAGACAGATACGCAGTATTTT
TRBD1,TRBJ1-2,.,TRBV2,CARGQEYGYTF,TGTGCCAGAGGACAGGAGTATGGCTACACCTTC
.,TRBJ2-5,.,TRBV19,CASSIARQETQYF,TGTGCCAGTAGTATAGCCCGGCAAGAGACCCAGTACTTC
.,TRBJ1-2,.,TRBV6-1,CASSEAGGMLNYGYTF,TGTGCCAGCAGTGAAGCCGGGGGGATGTTGAACTATGGCTACACCTTC
.,TRBJ2-4,once,TRBV19,CASSTLGLAKNIQYF,TGTGCCAGTAGTACCCTTGGACTAGCCAAAAACATTCAGTACTTC
.,TRBJ1-3,.,TRBV5-5,CASSLGATLSGNTIYF,TGTGCCAGCAGCTTGGGAGCGACCCTCTCTGGAAACACCATATATTTT
TRBD1,TRBJ1-1,.,TRBV5-1,CASSMDRGPEAFF,TGCGCCAGCAGCATGGACAGGGGACCTGAAGCTTTCTTT
.,TRBJ2-1,.,TRBV24-1,CATSDHRGPSYNEQFF,TGTGCCACCAGTGACCACCGCGGGCCGTCCTACAATGAGCAGTTCTTC
.,TRBJ1-1,.,TRBV7-9,CASSLVSGTNTEAFF,TGTGCCAGCAGCTTAGTTTCCGGGACAAACACTGAAGCTTTCTTT
.,TRBJ1-5,.,TRBV2,CASSGAGAINQPQHF,TGTGCCAGCAGTGGTGCAGGGGCTATCAATCAGCCCCAGCATTTT
.,TRBJ2-2,.,TRBV7-6,CASSFYSGSGELFF,TGTGCCAGCAGCTTTTATTCCGGGTCCGGGGAGCTGTTTTTT
.,TRBJ1-2,.,TRBV2,CASSGGQFYGYTF,TGTGCCAGCAGTGGAGGGCAGTTCTATGGCTACACCTTC
.,TRBJ1-3,.,TRBV5-5,CASSFGSPPGGSGNTIYF,TGTGCCAGCAGCTTTGGCTCACCACCCGGGGGCTCTGGAAACACCATATATTTT
.,TRBJ1-5,.,TRBV27,CASRPSGAGNQPQHF,TGTGCCAGCAGGCCCTCAGGGGCGGGCAATCAGCCCCAGCATTTT
TRBD1,TRBJ1-3,.,TRBV6-5,CASGTGAGNTIYF,TGTGCCAGCGGAACAGGGGCTGGAAACACCATATATTTT
.,TRBJ1-2,.,TRBV5-4,CASSSVDSFYGYTF,TGTGCCAGCAGCTCCGTGGACAGCTTCTATGGCTACACCTTC
TRBD2,TRBJ2-7,.,TRBV7-3,CASSPASGSSYEQYF,TGTGCCAGCAGCCCCGCTAGCGGATCTTCCTACGAGCAGTACTTC
TRBD1,TRBJ2-7,.,TRBV5-1,CASSLDRGDEQYF,TGCGCCAGCAGCTTAGACAGGGGGGACGAGCAGTACTTC
TRBD1,TRBJ1-2,.,TRBV7-8,CASSLQGQGSGYTF,TGTGCCAGCAGCTTACAGGGACAGGGGTCAGGCTACACCTTC
.,TRBJ1-1,.,TRBV18,CASSTQGNTEAFF,TGTGCCAGCTCCACACAGGGGAACACTGAAGCTTTCTTT
.,TRBJ1-2,.,TRBV4-2,CASSQDPEGNGYTF,TGTGCCAGCAGCCAAGACCCGGAGGGCAACGGCTACACCTTC
.,TRBJ2-2,.,TRBV11-3,CASSSRAGLTGELFF,TGTGCCAGCAGCTCCCGGGCGGGGCTCACCGGGGAGCTGTTTTTT
.,TRBJ2-1,.,TRBV21-1,CASSKWQRGEDEQFF,TGTGCCAGCAGCAAGTGGCAGCGGGGGGAGGATGAGCAGTTCTTC
TRBD1,TRBJ1-1,.,TRBV5-6,CASSRTIDRATEAFF,TGTGCCAGCAGCCGTACGATCGACAGGGCTACTGAAGCTTTCTTT
.,TRBJ2-1,once,TRBV27,CASSSPDVGYHYNEQFF,TGTGCCAGCAGTTCCCCAGACGTGGGCTACCACTACAATGAGCAGTTCTTC
TRBD2,TRBJ2-7,.,TRBV5-4,CASSLAGGIYEQYF,TGTGCCAGCAGCTTGGCCGGGGGGATCTACGAGCAGTACTTC
.,TRBJ2-2,few,TRBV4-2,CASSRLGPGMAMNTGELFF,TGTGCCAGCAGCCGACTTGGACCCGGGATGGCCATGAACACCGGGGAGCTGTTTTTT
TRBD1,TRBJ1-5,.,TRBV3-1/TRBV3-2,CASSQGGWTGRGLSNQPQHF,TGTGCCAGCAGCCAAGGGGGTTGGACAGGGAGGGGTTTGAGCAATCAGCCCCAGCATTTT
TRBD1,TRBJ2-1,.,TRBV5-6,CASSSPGQGLNEQFF,TGTGCCAGCAGCTCCCCGGGACAGGGGCTCAATGAGCAGTTCTTC
TRBD2,TRBJ2-5,once,TRBV7-2,CASSLFAGEETQYF,TGTGCCAGCAGCTTATTTGCGGGGGAAGAGACCCAGTACTTC
.,TRBJ1-3,.,TRBV5-4,CASSLIGVSGNTIYF,TGTGCCAGCAGCTTGATAGGGGTCTCTGGAAACACCATATATTTT
.,TRBJ1-2,.,TRBV12-3/TRBV12-4,CASSTTANYGYTF,TGTGCCAGCAGTACGACAGCGAACTATGGCTACACCTTC
TRBD1,TRBJ2-1,.,TRBV18,CASSPGQGNEQFF,TGTGCCAGCTCCCCGGGACAGGGGAATGAGCAGTTCTTC
.,TRBJ1-1,.,TRBV2,CASSSRGTEAFF,TGTGCCAGCAGTTCACGGGGCACTGAAGCTTTCTTT
.,TRBJ1-1,.,TRBV12-5,CASGLVPGAEAFF,TGTGCTAGTGGTTTGGTACCGGGGGCTGAAGCTTTCTTT
.,TRBJ1-3,.,TRBV5-6,CASSLQGIGNTIYF,TGTGCCAGCAGCTTGCAGGGTATCGGAAACACCATATATTTT
.,TRBJ2-3,.,TRBV6-5,CASSLTGTSTDTQYF,TGTGCCAGCAGTCTGACAGGCACTAGCACAGATACGCAGTATTTT
TRBD2,TRBJ2-3,few,TRBV18,CASSMTSGATDTQYF,TGTGCCAGCTCAATGACTAGCGGGGCAACAGATACGCAGTATTTT